Below, one TCR beta chain is given with its context. Its antigen is not identified. This specimen belongs to a study of regulatory T cells in long-lasting Graves disease. Time point reported: newly diagnosed GD, antithyroid drugs for less than 3 months. PBMC-derived RNA was used for the TCR library. Study-wide points: Persistent disease samples used TRBV28, TRBJ1-2 and TRBJ2-5 preferentially. Limited sample numbers may have lowered accuracy.

Assembly of TCR beta libraries relied on iRepertoire HTBI primers together with Arm-PCR of CDR3 regions. Original processing methods: Analysis of the samples identified 50 to 75 TRBV and 14 TRBJ segments. TCRdb reanalysed the multiplex PCR reads using MiXCR and keeps one entry per CDR3 protein. TCRdb, not the authors, supplied the V and J calls. The sample shows approximately 350,000 distinct CDR3 sequences, roughly 15% of them seen only once. The CDR3 contains 14 residues. The ends lost 7 bases at V and 1 base at J; junction bases unmatched: 5. Germline V gene lookup returns CDR1 ENHRY and CDR2 SYGVKD. In addition, the sample was reused for a study of T cells in Graves' hyperthyroidism and ophthalmopathy. From that report: Investigators excluded patients with uncontrolled infection, other autoimmune disease, pregnancy or lactation.

The chain links TRBV10-3 to TRBJ2-7; 9 bases align to TRBD1. This clonotype was sampled from a woman aged 18-35 years with Graves disease. The input for sequencing was peripheral blood mononuclear cells (PBMCs), taken at new diagnosis, from a patient treated with antithyroid drugs. CDR3 sequence reads: CAITSGQGSYEQYF. CDR3 sequence (DNA): TGTGCCATCACCTCCGGACAGGGGTCCTACGAGCAGTACTTC.